This T cell receptor beta chain was recovered during a study of T cell repertoires in cytomegalovirus infection (dated by TCRdb to the late 2010s). About the study as a whole: Recently identified HLA-C-restricted CMV epitopes, whose presentation resists viral immunomodulation, were targeted by peptide stimulations together with well-studied HLA-B-restricted epitopes. The HLA type of each donor mattered for the analysis, because public TCR beta signatures pointed to carriage of CMV infection along with the matching HLA type.

This clonotype has only a few counts. Its recognized antigen is unknown. Per-base quality was not reported, and no clone a single base away is much larger than it. General conclusions and limits of the study: Carriers of CMV infection plus the relevant HLA type were discriminated by the cumulative frequency of public TCR beta family members in the study cohort and in an independent roughly 350-donor cohort. The ex vivo response was dominated by HLA-C-restricted CMV-specific TCR beta clonotypes, and the single most frequent clonotype in two of eight donors was supplied by these HLA-C-restricted clonotypes.

Sequences SGHTA (CDR1) and FQGNSA (CDR2) are obtained from the germline V gene. The CDR3, cysteine through phenylalanine, is 18 amino acids long. Only the CDR3 DNA stays, 54 bases, in frame from base 1. V ends up 1 base short and J 8 bases short, with an unmatched junction base count of 15. The treatment or condition tag for this specimen amounts to: in vitro stimulation with specific CMV peptide epitopes to enrich CMV-specific T cells. Sequencing relied on an Illumina HiSeq 1500. TCRdb itself trimmed the public reads at Q25 with fastp, ran MiXCR and retained productive beta chains. Records with the same CDR3 protein are collapsed into one entry carrying the most frequent genes and DNA. The sample table shows about 360,000 distinct CDR3 sequences, and roughly 34% are seen once. The ten largest clones take up approximately 15% of the sample.

Here the sequenced sample was cultured PBMCs, taken from culture after CMV antigen stimulation. The sequence was collected from a human donor in good health (CMV status not recorded). Some clones in this sample may be carry-over from other donors' samples. This chain is built from TRBV7-2 and TRBJ2-1, with 9 bases in between that match TRBD2. The sequenced DNA is TGTGCCAGCAGCTTAGGTACTAGCGGGCTGGGTCTGGGGGATGAGCAGTTCTTC. This translates into CASSLGTSGLGLGDEQFF.